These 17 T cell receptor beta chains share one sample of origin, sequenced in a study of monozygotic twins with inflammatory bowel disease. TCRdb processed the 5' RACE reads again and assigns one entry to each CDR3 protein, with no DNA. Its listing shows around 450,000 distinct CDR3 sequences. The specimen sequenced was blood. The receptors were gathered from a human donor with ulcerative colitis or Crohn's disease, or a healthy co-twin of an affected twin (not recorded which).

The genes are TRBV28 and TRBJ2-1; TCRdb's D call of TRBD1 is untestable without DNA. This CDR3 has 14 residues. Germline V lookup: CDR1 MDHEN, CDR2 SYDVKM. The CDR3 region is CASSLLAGINEQFF.

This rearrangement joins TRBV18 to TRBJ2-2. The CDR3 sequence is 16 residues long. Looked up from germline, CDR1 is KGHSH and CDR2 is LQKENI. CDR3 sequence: CASSPGGQINTGELFF.

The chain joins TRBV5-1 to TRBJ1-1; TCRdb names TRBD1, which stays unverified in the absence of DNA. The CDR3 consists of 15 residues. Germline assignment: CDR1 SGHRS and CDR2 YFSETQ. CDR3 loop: CASSLGPPGNTEAFF. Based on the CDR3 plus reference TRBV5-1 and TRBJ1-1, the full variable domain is KAGVTQTPRYLIKTRGQQVTLSCSPISGHRSVSWYQQTPGQGLQFLFEYFSETQRNKGNFPGRFSGRQFSNSRSEMNVSTLELGDSALYLCASSLGPPGNTEAFFGQGTRLTVV.

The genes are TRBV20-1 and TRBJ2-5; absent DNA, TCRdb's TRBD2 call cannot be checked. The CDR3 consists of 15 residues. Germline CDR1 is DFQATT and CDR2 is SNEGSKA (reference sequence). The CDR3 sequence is CSARGGGYGSETQYF.

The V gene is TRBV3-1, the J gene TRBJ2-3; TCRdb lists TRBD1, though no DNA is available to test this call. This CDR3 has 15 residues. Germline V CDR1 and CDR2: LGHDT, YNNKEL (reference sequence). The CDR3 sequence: CASSHWTEATDTQYF.

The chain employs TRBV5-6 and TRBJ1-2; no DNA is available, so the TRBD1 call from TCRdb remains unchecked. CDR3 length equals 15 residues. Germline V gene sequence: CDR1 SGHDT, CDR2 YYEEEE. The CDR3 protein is CASSLPLPARGGYTF.

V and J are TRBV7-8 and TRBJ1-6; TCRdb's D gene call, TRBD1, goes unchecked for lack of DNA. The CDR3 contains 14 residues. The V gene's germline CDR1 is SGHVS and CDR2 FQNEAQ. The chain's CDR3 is CASRDGTGNSPLHF.

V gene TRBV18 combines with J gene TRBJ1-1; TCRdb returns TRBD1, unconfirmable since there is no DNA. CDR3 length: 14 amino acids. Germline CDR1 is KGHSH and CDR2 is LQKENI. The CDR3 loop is CASSPATGSTEAFF.

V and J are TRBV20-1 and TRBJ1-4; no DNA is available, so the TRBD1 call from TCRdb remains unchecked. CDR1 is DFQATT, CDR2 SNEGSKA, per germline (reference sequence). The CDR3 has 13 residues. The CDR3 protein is CSVRDTSNEKLFF.

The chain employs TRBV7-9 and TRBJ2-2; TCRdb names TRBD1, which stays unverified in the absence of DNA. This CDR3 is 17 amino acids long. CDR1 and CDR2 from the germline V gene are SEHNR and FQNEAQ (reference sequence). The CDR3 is CATPPGQTRRDTGELFF. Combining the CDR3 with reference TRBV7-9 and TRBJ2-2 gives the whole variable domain DTGVSQNPRHKITKRGQNVTFRCDPISEHNRLYWYRQTLGQGPEFLTYFQNEAQLEKSRLLSDRFSAERPKGSFSTLEIQRTEQGDSAMYLCATPPGQTRRDTGELFFGEGSRLTVL.

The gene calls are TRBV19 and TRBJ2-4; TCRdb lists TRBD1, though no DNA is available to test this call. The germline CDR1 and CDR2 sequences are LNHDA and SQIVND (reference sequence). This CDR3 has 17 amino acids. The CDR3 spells CASSTITGTVAKNIQYF.

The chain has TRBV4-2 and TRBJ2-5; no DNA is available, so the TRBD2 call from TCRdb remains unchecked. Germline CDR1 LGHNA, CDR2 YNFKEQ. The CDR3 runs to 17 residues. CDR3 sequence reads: CASSQDPAGGFQETQYF.

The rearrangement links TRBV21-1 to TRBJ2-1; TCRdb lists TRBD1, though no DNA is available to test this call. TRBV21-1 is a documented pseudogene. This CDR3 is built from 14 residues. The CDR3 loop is CARHYGTPYNEQFF.

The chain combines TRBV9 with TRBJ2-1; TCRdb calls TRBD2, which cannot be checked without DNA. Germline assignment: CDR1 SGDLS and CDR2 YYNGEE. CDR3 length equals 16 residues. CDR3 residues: CASSVVPRATYNEQFF. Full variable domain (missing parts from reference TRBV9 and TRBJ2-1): DSGVTQTPKHLITATGQRVTLRCSPRSGDLSVYWYQQSLDQGLQFLIQYYNGEERAKGNILERFSAQQFPDLHSELNLSSLELGDSALYFCASSVVPRATYNEQFFGPGTRLTVL.

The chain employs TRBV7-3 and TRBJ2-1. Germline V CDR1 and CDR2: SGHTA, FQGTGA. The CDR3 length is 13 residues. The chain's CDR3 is CASSLSSANEQFF.

CDR3 residues: CSAKPGQGGNEQFF. The chain uses TRBV20-1 and TRBJ2-1; TCRdb selects TRBD1, and the lack of DNA leaves this call unchecked. This CDR3 has 14 amino acids. Germline V lookup: CDR1 DFQATT, CDR2 SNEGSKA (reference sequence).

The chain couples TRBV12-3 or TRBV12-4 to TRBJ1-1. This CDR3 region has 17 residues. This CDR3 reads CASSFRRRGAGGTEAFF.